The 32 T cell receptor beta chains listed next were all sequenced from one sample in a study of identifying expanded T cells in peripheral blood (dated by TCRdb to between 2019 and 2020). The receptor library was made with the immunoSEQ multiplex PCR assay. TCRdb holds this immuneACCESS table with in-frame rearrangements only. Some clones are missing; in checked studies, unresolved V genes explain under half, and the rest has no known cause. Counted in this sample were roughly 61,000 clones; roughly 87% of them appeared once. The leading ten clones occupy about 3.7% of the sample. The sequenced sample consisted of blood. The receptors shown here come from a person aged 18 to 70 in good health.

The V call is TRBV5-4, the J call TRBJ1-1; D call uncertain. The CDR3 contains 14 residues. Trimming shortened V by 0 bases and J by 1 base, and 7 bases separated the two germline ends. Germline CDR1 reads SGHNT; CDR2 reads YYREEE (reference sequence). The CDR3 bases are TGTGCCAGCAGCTTGGGTAGGGAGAACACTGAAGCTTTCTTT. It specifies CASSLGRENTEAFF. The variable domain in full, with the rest retrieved from reference TRBV5-4 and TRBJ1-1, is ETGVTQSPTHLIKTRGQQVTLRCSSQSGHNTVSWYQQALGQGPQFIFQYYREEENGRGNFPPRFSGLQFPNYSSELNVNALELDDSALYLCASSLGRENTEAFFGQGTRLTVV.

The gene calls are TRBV5-1 and TRBJ2-5; the match to TRBD2 covers 7 bases. Trimming cost V 4 bases and J 5 bases; bases outside gene matches: 8. Germline V gives CDR1 SGHRS, CDR2 YFSETQ. CDR3 length equals 14 residues. The DNA for the CDR3 is TGCGCCAGCAGCAAAGGTGGGGGGGAGGAGACCCAGTACTTC. Its protein is CASSKGGGEETQYF.

This chain joins TRBV19 and TRBJ1-2; D is undetermined. V shed 0 bases and J shed 4 bases, with 3 bases lying between them. Germline assignment: CDR1 LNHDA and CDR2 SQIVND (reference sequence). The CDR3 has 12 amino acids. The CDR3 nucleotides are TGTGCCAGTAGTATAGATCCCTATGGCTACACCTTC. Protein: CASSIDPYGYTF.

This clone was detected a few times. The V and J genes are TRBV2 and TRBJ2-2; maybe TRBD1 (6 bases). From germline, CDR1 is SNHLY and CDR2 FYNNEI. This CDR3 spans 14 amino acids. With 2 bases removed from V and 3 bases from J, the gap between germline ends came to 7 bases. In nucleotides, the CDR3 is TGTGCCAGCAGTGAAAACAGGGACACCGGGGAGCTGTTTTTT. Protein: CASSENRDTGELFF.

The chain recombines TRBV19 with TRBJ1-2; tentative D call: TRBD1 (5 bases). The CDR3 consists of 15 residues. V lost 5 bases, J lost 8 bases, and 21 bases lay in between. The germline gives CDR1 LNHDA, CDR2 SQIVND (reference sequence). CDR3 DNA sequence: TGTGCCAGTAGTGGAGCTACCGGGACCCTTTTGGGCTACACCTTC. Its translation: CASSGATGTLLGYTF. Looking up the rest from reference TRBV19 and TRBJ1-2 gives the full variable domain: DGGITQSPKYLFRKEGQNVTLSCEQNLNHDAMYWYRQDPGQGLRLIYYSQIVNDFQKGDIAEGYSVSREKKESFPLTVTSAQKNPTAFYLCASSGATGTLLGYTFGSGTRLTVV.

The chain is built from TRBV28 and TRBJ1-2; 8 bases match TRBD1. Trimming took 6 bases from V and 4 from J; bases not matched to a gene: 7. The CDR3 is 14 residues long. CDR1 is MDHEN and CDR2 is SYDVKM in the germline V gene. The chain's CDR3 is CASREPGGSYGYTF. For the CDR3, the DNA is TGTGCCAGCAGGGAGCCAGGGGGCAGCTATGGCTACACCTTC.

The chain has TRBV19 and TRBJ1-2; unclear D gene. This CDR3 has 15 amino acids. Trimming took 3 bases from V and 3 from J, leaving 14 bases between them. Per germline, CDR1 LNHDA and CDR2 SQIVND (reference sequence). The CDR3 is CASSIYQRNDYGYTF. The CDR3 DNA reads as TGTGCCAGTAGTATCTACCAGAGGAACGACTATGGCTACACCTTC.

CDR3 sequence (DNA): TGCGCCAGCAGCCAGTCAGCAGGGTCCTACGAGCAGTACTTC. It is translated as CASSQSAGSYEQYF. The V and J genes are TRBV4-3 and TRBJ2-7; possible D gene TRBD1, 5 bases. CDR3 length: 14 residues. In germline, CDR1 is LGHNA, CDR2 YSLEER. Trimming took 3 bases from V and 1 from J, leaving 10 bases between them.

V is TRBV10-2 and J is TRBJ2-7, with D unclear. CDR1 is WSHSY, CDR2 SAAADI, per germline. This CDR3 has 14 residues. Trimming removed 3 bases from V and 4 bases from J, with 13 bases in between. CDR3: CASSEFQAAYEQYF. CDR3 bases: TGCGCCAGCAGTGAATTCCAGGCCGCGTACGAGCAGTACTTC.

This chain links TRBV19 with TRBJ1-1, with TRBD1 identical over 8 bases. CDR3 length equals 15 residues. Losses at the gene ends were 5 bases for V and 3 bases for J; bases not matched to a gene: 8. The germline V gene encodes CDR1 LNHDA and CDR2 SQIVND (reference sequence). Here the CDR3 reads CASSVRQGRDTEAFF. The DNA for the CDR3 is TGTGCCAGTAGTGTAAGACAGGGGCGGGACACTGAAGCTTTCTTT. The full variable domain, completed using reference TRBV19 and TRBJ1-1, is DGGITQSPKYLFRKEGQNVTLSCEQNLNHDAMYWYRQDPGQGLRLIYYSQIVNDFQKGDIAEGYSVSREKKESFPLTVTSAQKNPTAFYLCASSVRQGRDTEAFFGQGTRLTVV.

The chain recombines TRBV7-9 with TRBJ2-3; TRBD2 might be the D (5 bases). Trimming pared 5 bases from V and 0 bases from J, leaving 6 bases between. The CDR3 is made up of 13 amino acids. Germline assignment: CDR1 SEHNR and CDR2 FQNEAQ (reference sequence). This CDR3 is CASSPGSTDTQYF. In DNA, the CDR3 is TGTGCCAGCAGCCCGGGGAGCACAGATACGCAGTATTTT.

This rearrangement joins TRBV18 to TRBJ2-5; D could derive from TRBD1 or TRBD2 (5 bases each). There are 14 residues in the CDR3. Trimming removed 3 bases from V and 5 bases from J, with 13 bases in between. The germline V gene encodes CDR1 KGHSH and CDR2 LQKENI. The CDR3 DNA sequence: TGTGCCAGCTCACCCGGGACCCTCCCGGAGACCCAGTACTTC. Its protein is CASSPGTLPETQYF.

This clone was observed a few times. The chain uses TRBV4-1 and TRBJ2-3, with 14 bases matching TRBD2. J was trimmed by 5 bases and V by 6 bases; bases with no gene match: 10. This CDR3 is built from 17 residues. CDR1 is MGHRA, CDR2 YSYEKL, per germline. The CDR3 reads CASRGLAGGLGGDTQYF. The CDR3 DNA is TGCGCCAGCAGAGGACTAGCGGGAGGATTAGGGGGAGATACGCAGTATTTT.

This clone was observed a handful of times. The chain carries TRBV6-4 and TRBJ1-1; D ambiguous. The CDR3 loop spans 13 amino acids. Trimming shortened V by 4 bases and J by 2 bases, and 8 bases separated the two germline ends. Germline V gene sequence: CDR1 MRHNA, CDR2 SNTAGT. The CDR3 DNA is TGTGCCAGCAGTGCCCGGGAAAACACTGAAGCTTTCTTT. This codes for CASSARENTEAFF.

This chain uses TRBV7-3 with TRBJ1-1, with D tentatively TRBD1 (5 bases). This CDR3 region has 16 residues. The V gene lost 4 bases and the J gene lost 0 bases, with 15 bases spanning the gap. In germline, CDR1 is SGHTA, CDR2 FQGTGA. CDR3 nucleotide sequence: TGTGCCAGCAGCTCCCATAAGACAGATTTGAACACTGAAGCTTTCTTT. Translating it yields CASSSHKTDLNTEAFF.

The V call is TRBV11-2, the J call TRBJ1-2; D is undetermined. Per germline, CDR1 SGHAT and CDR2 FQNNGV. Trimming took off 8 bases at V and 8 bases at J, with 15 bases between the two ends. This CDR3 spans 12 amino acids. The CDR3 DNA reads as TGTGCCAGCTCTGATCGGACCCCAGGCTACACCTTC. It translates to CASSDRTPGYTF.

The V and J genes are TRBV9 and TRBJ1-3; D not resolved. This CDR3 is 16 amino acids long. Per germline, CDR1 SGDLS and CDR2 YYNGEE. Trimming removed 3 bases at V and 2 bases at J, with 15 bases between. CDR3 sequence (DNA): TGTGCCAGCAGCGGGGCGGGCAAGGGTCCTGGAAACACCATATATTTT. This sequence encodes CASSGAGKGPGNTIYF.

The chain carries TRBV6-1 and TRBJ1-1; D gene unclear. The V gene lost 3 bases and the J gene lost 1 base, with 6 bases spanning the gap. CDR3 length: 13 amino acids. CDR1 and CDR2 (germline): MNHNS, SASEGT. CDR3: CASSDSRNTEAFF. The CDR3 DNA reads as TGTGCCAGCAGTGATTCCAGGAACACTGAAGCTTTCTTT.

J is TRBJ1-2 and V is TRBV6-5, with 8 positions matching TRBD1. The germline V gene encodes CDR1 MNHEY and CDR2 SVGAGI. Trimming took 7 bases from V and 4 from J; bases not matched to a gene: 11. This CDR3 contains 15 residues. The CDR3 loop is CASTIRQGSFYGYTF. For the CDR3, the DNA is TGTGCCAGCACCATACGACAGGGGAGTTTCTATGGCTACACCTTC.

Here the CDR3 reads CASSFQGNTEAFF. The CDR3 DNA reads as TGCGCCAGCAGCTTCCAAGGGAACACTGAAGCTTTCTTT. The gene calls are TRBV5-1 and TRBJ1-1; D gene ambiguous. V lost 2 bases and J 1 base, leaving 6 bases between the germline ends. The germline gives CDR1 SGHRS, CDR2 YFSETQ. The CDR3 covers 13 residues.

CDR3 sequence: CASSLLGPYPAEAFF. The CDR3 DNA is TGTGCCAGCAGCTTATTAGGCCCTTACCCGGCCGAAGCTTTCTTT. This sequence joins TRBV7-9 and TRBJ1-1; D is uncertain. Trimming shortened V by 2 bases and J by 8 bases, and 18 bases separated the two germline ends. The CDR3 covers 15 residues. The germline V gene has CDR1 SEHNR and CDR2 FQNEAQ (reference sequence).

The V gene is TRBV6-6, the J gene TRBJ2-7, with 7 bases aligning to TRBD2. The V segment lost 4 bases and the J segment 6 bases; nucleotides outside the gene matches: 12. The CDR3 contains 15 residues. Germline assignment: CDR1 MNHNY and CDR2 SVGAGI (reference sequence). The CDR3 reads CASSSGGGPVSEQYF. The DNA for the CDR3 is TGTGCCAGCAGTTCTGGGGGAGGGCCTGTCAGCGAGCAGTACTTC.

This chain joins TRBV30 and TRBJ1-2; D is possibly TRBD1 (5 bases). Germline V gene data show CDR1 as GTSNPN and CDR2 as SVGIG (reference sequence). Trimming stripped 8 bases from V and 4 bases from J, with 26 bases between. The CDR3 loop spans 16 amino acids. CDR3 protein: CARTQGRAQGGYGYTF. The CDR3 coding sequence is TGTGCCCGTACCCAGGGCAGGGCCCAGGGAGGCTATGGCTACACCTTC.

The chain has TRBV7-9 and TRBJ2-7, with 7 bases lining up with TRBD1. This CDR3 comprises 14 residues. Germline V gives CDR1 SEHNR, CDR2 FQNEAQ (reference sequence). The ends lost 4 bases at V and 0 bases at J; junction bases unmatched: 3. The CDR3 region is CASSSRTGSYEQYF. The CDR3 nucleotides read TGTGCCAGCAGCTCTCGGACAGGCTCCTACGAGCAGTACTTC.

V gene TRBV7-2 combines with J gene TRBJ1-5, with no clear D. V was shortened by 5 bases and J by 5 bases, with 10 bases between the two germline ends. Germline V gives CDR1 SGHTA, CDR2 FQGNSA. The CDR3 consists of 13 residues. CDR3 DNA: TGTGCCAGCAGCCCAAGAATCGATCAGCCCCAGCATTTT. It specifies CASSPRIDQPQHF.

The chain combines TRBV21-1 with TRBJ2-5; TRBD1 reflects the table's D call only, with no check against the DNA. TRBV21-1 counts as a pseudogene. The CDR3 consists of 14 residues. The CDR3 loop is CASRRQVRMRTQYF. The CDR3 DNA follows: TGTGCCAGCAGACGACAGGTAAGGATGCGGACCCAGTACTTC.

The chain links TRBV5-4 to TRBJ2-2; 9 nucleotides align to TRBD2. The germline V gene encodes CDR1 SGHNT and CDR2 YYREEE (reference sequence). The CDR3 loop spans 18 amino acids. J lost 0 bases, V lost 7 bases, and 13 bases had no gene match. The CDR3 sequence: CASPPPAGGMPNTGELFF. DNA for the CDR3: TGTGCCAGCCCCCCCCCGGCGGGGGGGATGCCGAACACCGGGGAGCTGTTTTTT.

The V call is TRBV4-2, the J call TRBJ1-4; 9 bases align to TRBD1. The CDR3 totals 14 residues. Germline V CDR1 and CDR2: LGHNA, YNFKEQ. Trimming at V came to 4 bases and at J to 5 bases, leaving 2 bases not matched to a gene. The CDR3 DNA sequence: TGTGCCAGCAGCCGGACAGGGGAAAATGAAAAACTGTTTTTT. It yields the protein CASSRTGENEKLFF.

The chain links TRBV5-6 to TRBJ2-7, with D unclear. The CDR3 is made up of 14 amino acids. Germline V gene lookup returns CDR1 SGHDT and CDR2 YYEEEE. Trimming left V 0 bases short and J 3 bases short, with 10 bases between. CDR3 sequence: CASSLGPINYEQYF. CDR3 in DNA: TGTGCCAGCAGCTTGGGACCGATTAACTACGAGCAGTACTTC. The full variable domain, its missing parts supplied by reference TRBV5-6 and TRBJ2-7, is DAGVTQSPTHLIKTRGQQVTLRCSPKSGHDTVSWYQQALGQGPQFIFQYYEEEERQRGNFPDRFSGHQFPNYSSELNVNALLLGDSALYLCASSLGPINYEQYFGPGTRLTVT.

The rearrangement links TRBV18 to TRBJ1-3; D gene unclear. The germline gives CDR1 KGHSH, CDR2 LQKENI. This CDR3 is 15 amino acids long. Trimming took 2 bases from V and 4 from J, leaving 12 bases between them. The CDR3 DNA sequence: TGTGCCAGCTCACCATCGGGGATTTCCGGAAACACCATATATTTT. As protein: CASSPSGISGNTIYF. The complete variable domain, with remaining parts taken from reference TRBV18 and TRBJ1-3, reads NAGVMQNPRHLVRRRGQEARLRCSPMKGHSHVYWYRQLPEEGLKFMVYLQKENIIDESGMPKERFSAEFPKEGPSILRIQQVVRGDSAAYFCASSPSGISGNTIYFGEGSWLTVV.

This chain joins TRBV27 and TRBJ2-3, with D perhaps TRBD1 (5 bases). Germline V CDR1 and CDR2: MNHEY, SMNVEV (reference sequence). The CDR3 totals 12 residues. The V gene lost 5 bases and the J gene lost 4 bases, with 7 bases spanning the gap. This CDR3 reads CASSQGADTQYF. In DNA form, the CDR3 reads TGTGCCAGCAGTCAGGGTGCAGATACGCAGTATTTT.

V is TRBV7-2 and J is TRBJ2-1; D is unclear. Germline values: CDR1 SGHTA, CDR2 FQGNSA. This CDR3 spans 14 amino acids. V lost 1 base to trimming and J lost 12 bases, with 16 bases between them. CDR3 loop: CASSLGVNSPGQFF. CDR3 nucleotides: TGTGCCAGCAGCTTAGGAGTTAACTCTCCAGGGCAGTTCTTC.